Listed here is a single T cell receptor (beta chain). This record belongs to a study of blood T cell repertoires in COVID-19. Background on the study: The United States, Italy and Spain were the sources of the acute and convalescent COVID-19 samples. Sample material is recorded as cDNA or gDNA derived from T cells, B-cell-depleted T cells, or PBMCs.

In the original analysis: How many nucleated cells were present was estimated from reference gene primer amplification. The repertoire was sequenced with immunoSEQ multiplex PCR; TCRdb's copy has only in-frame clones and lacks some. V and J calls and clone size follow that table, whereas D and trimming were derived from the DNA. The repertoire includes about 150,000 clones, about 80% of them detected once, and about 29% sits in the top ten. The CDR3 spans 12 residues. J lost 4 bases, V lost 6 bases, and 5 bases had no gene match. Germline CDR1 is SQVTM and CDR2 is ANQGSEA. This chain joins TRBV29-1 and TRBJ2-5, with 7 nucleotides matching TRBD1. This sequence was found in a woman aged 55-69 years with acute or convalescent COVID-19. Input material: peripheral blood. The CDR3 region has the DNA TGCAGCGTCCGACAGGGAAGAGAGACCCAGTACTTC. Translating it yields CSVRQGRETQYF.